This paragraph covers one T cell receptor (beta chain) sequence. As originally analysed: The authors estimated nucleated cell counts from reference gene primer amplification. This table comes from immunoSEQ multiplex PCR, and its TCRdb copy is limited to in-frame clones, with some not included. D and trimming were read from the DNA, whereas the V and J calls and clone size are those reported in that table. This table holds about 120,000 clones, around 80% found once. The data derive from a study of blood T cell repertoires in COVID-19. Turning to the study itself: Samples taken during acute and convalescent COVID-19 were collected in the United States, Italy and Spain. PBMCs, B-cell-depleted T cells, or T cells were the source of the cDNA or gDNA that made up the material.

The sequencing input was peripheral blood. This clonotype was sampled from a man aged 50-59 years with acute or convalescent COVID-19.

CDR3: CSVGQGLTYEQYF. The CDR3 nucleotides read TGCAGCGTTGGGCAGGGCCTCACCTACGAGCAGTACTTC. The chain employs TRBV29-1 and TRBJ2-7, with D possibly TRBD1 on 5 matching bases. CDR3 length: 13 residues. V was pared by 4 bases and J by 2 bases, with 12 bases between. Looked up from germline, CDR1 is SQVTM and CDR2 is ANQGSEA.